This T cell receptor beta chain came from a study of PD-1 blockade in classical Hodgkin lymphoma. In every patient, relapse followed autologous stem cell transplantation, while exposure to brentuximab vedotin differed. Isolation of CD8+ T cells from thawed PBMCs used magnetic negative selection. The table came from immunoSEQ multiplex PCR; TCRdb's copy has only in-frame clones and leaves some out. Of 5,500 to 7,500 clones listed, 45% to 55% are singletons. The V gene end was trimmed by 4 bases and the J gene end by 2 bases; junction bases not matched to a gene: 6. CDR1 and CDR2 (germline): MNHEY, SMNVEV (reference sequence). The CDR3 is 15 residues long.

The sequence came from a human donor with classical Hodgkin lymphoma. The material sequenced was CD8+ T cells from blood, taken at baseline. This sequence joins TRBV27 and TRBJ1-1; 8 nucleotides agree with TRBD1. CDR3 nucleotide sequence: TGTGCCAGCAGTTACAATGGACAGGGAAACACTGAAGCTTTCTTT. Its translation is CASSYNGQGNTEAFF.